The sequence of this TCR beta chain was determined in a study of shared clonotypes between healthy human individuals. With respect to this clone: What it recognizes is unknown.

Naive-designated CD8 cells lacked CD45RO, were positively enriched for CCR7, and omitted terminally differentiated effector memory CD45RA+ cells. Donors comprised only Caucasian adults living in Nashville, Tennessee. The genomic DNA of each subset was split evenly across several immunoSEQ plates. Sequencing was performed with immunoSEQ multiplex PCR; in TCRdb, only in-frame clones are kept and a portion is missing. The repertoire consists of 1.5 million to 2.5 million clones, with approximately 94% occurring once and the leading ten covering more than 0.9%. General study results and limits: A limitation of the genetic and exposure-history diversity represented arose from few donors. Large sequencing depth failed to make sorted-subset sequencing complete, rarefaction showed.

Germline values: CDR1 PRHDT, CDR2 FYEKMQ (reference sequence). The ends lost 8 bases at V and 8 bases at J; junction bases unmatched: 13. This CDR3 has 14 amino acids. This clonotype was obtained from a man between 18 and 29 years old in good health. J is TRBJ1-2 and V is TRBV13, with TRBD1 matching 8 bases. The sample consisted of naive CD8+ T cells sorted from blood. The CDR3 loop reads CASVSPGQGDGYTF. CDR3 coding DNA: TGTGCCAGCGTAAGCCCCGGACAGGGCGACGGCTACACCTTC.